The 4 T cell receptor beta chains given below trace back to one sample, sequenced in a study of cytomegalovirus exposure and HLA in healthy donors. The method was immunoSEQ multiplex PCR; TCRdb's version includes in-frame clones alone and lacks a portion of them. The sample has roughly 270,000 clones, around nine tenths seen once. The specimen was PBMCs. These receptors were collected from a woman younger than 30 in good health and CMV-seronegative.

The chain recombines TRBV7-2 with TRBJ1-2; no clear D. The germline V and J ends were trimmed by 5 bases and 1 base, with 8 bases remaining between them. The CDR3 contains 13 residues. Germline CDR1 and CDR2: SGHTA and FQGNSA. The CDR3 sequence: CASSPNNNYGYTF. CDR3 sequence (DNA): TGTGCCAGCAGCCCAAACAATAACTATGGCTACACCTTC.

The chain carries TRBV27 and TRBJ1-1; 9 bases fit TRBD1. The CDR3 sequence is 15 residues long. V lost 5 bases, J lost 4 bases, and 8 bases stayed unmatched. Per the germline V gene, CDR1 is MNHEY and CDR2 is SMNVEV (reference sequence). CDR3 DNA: TGTGCCAGCAGTGCGAGACAGGGGGTGGTCACTGAAGCTTTCTTT. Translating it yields CASSARQGVVTEAFF.

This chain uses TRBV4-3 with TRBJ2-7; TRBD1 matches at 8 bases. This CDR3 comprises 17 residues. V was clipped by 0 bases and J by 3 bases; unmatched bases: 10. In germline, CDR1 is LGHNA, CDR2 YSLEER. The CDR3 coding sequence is TGCGCCAGCAGCCAAGAGTGGACCGGACAGGGACTCTACGAGCAGTACTTC. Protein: CASSQEWTGQGLYEQYF.

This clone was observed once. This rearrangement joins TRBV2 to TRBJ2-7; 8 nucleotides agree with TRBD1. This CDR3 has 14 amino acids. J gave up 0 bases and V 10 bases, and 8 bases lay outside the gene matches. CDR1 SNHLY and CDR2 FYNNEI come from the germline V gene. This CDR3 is CATLGQGISYEQYF. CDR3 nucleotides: TGTGCCACCTTAGGACAGGGTATCTCCTACGAGCAGTACTTC.